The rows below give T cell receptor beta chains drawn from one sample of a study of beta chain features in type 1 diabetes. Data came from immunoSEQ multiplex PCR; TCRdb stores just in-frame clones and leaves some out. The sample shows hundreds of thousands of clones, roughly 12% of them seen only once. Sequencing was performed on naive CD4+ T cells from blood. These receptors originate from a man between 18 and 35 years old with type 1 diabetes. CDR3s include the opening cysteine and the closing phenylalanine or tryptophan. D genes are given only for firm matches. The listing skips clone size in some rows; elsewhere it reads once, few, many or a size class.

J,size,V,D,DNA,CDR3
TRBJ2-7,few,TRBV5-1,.,TGCGCCAGCAGCTTGGAGCCAGCGGCCTACGAGCAGTACTTC,CASSLEPAAYEQYF
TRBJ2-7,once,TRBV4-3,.,TGCGCCAGCAGCCAAGATGGCTACGAGCAGTACTTC,CASSQDGYEQYF
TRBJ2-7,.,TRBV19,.,TGTGCCGCAGGTTCCTACGAGCAGTACTTC,CAAGSYEQYF
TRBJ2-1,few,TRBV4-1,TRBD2,TGCGCCAGCAGCCAAGCTCCACCTGGGGGGGGCTACAATGAGCAGTTCTTC,CASSQAPPGGGYNEQFF
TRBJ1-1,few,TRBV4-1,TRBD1,TGCGCCAGCAGCCAAGATATCGGACAGGGCCGCATGAACACTGAAGCTTTCTTT,CASSQDIGQGRMNTEAFF
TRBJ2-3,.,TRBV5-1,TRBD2,TGCGCCAGCAGCTCGGGACTAGCGGGGATCACAGATACGCAGTATTTT,CASSSGLAGITDTQYF
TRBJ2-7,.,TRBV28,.,TGTGCCAGCAGTCTACTTCTCGAGCAGTACTTC,CASSLLLEQYF
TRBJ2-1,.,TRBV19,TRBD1,TGTGCCAGTAGTATCGGGACAGCCAACAATGAGCAGTTCTTC,CASSIGTANNEQFF
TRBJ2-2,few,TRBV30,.,TGTGCCTGGAGTGTACTCGGCTCCAGCACCGGGGAGCTGTTTTTT,CAWSVLGSSTGELFF
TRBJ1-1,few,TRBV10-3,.,TGTGCCATCAGTGGGATGATGAACACTGAAGCTTTCTTT,CAISGMMNTEAFF
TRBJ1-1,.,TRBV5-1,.,TGCGCCAGCAGCCTCAGGGATGAAGCTTTCTTT,CASSLRDEAFF
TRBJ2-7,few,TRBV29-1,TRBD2,TGCAGCGTCGGGACTAGCGGGCTCTACGAGCAGTACTTC,CSVGTSGLYEQYF
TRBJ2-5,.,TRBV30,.,TGTGCCTGGAGTAGATGGGGAGGGGGAGAGACCCAGTACTTC,CAWSRWGGGETQYF
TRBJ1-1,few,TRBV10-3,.,TGTGCCATCAGTGAGTCGGACAGTTACACTGAAGCTTTCTTT,CAISESDSYTEAFF
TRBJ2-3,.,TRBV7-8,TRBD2,TGTGCCAGCAGCCTAGCGGCTAGCGGGGGGGCCGGGGCAGATACGCAGTATTTT,CASSLAASGGAGADTQYF
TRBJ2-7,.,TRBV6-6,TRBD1,TGTGCCAGCAGGGGGGGACAGGGTAACTACGAGCAGTACTTC,CASRGGQGNYEQYF
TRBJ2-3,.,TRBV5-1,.,TGCGCCAGCAGCTTGGCAGACGGAGATACGCAGTATTTT,CASSLADGDTQYF
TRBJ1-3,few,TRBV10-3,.,TGTGCCATCAGTGAGTCTGGGCAGGGTGGAGACACCATATATTTT,CAISESGQGGDTIYF
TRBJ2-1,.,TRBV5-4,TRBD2,TGTGCCAGCAGCTTGGGACTAGCGTTGAATGAGCAGTTCTTC,CASSLGLALNEQFF
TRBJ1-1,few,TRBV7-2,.,TGTGCCAGCAGCTTAGATTGGGTGGAAGCTTTCTTT,CASSLDWVEAFF
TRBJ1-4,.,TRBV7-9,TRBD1,TGTGCCAGCACCGCAGGGGGCCTGGAAGAAAAACTGTTTTTT,CASTAGGLEEKLFF
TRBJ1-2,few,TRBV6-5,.,TGTGCCAGCAGTTCCCCCGTGGGCTACACCTTC,CASSSPVGYTF
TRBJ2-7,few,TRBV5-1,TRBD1,TGCGCCAGCAGCTCAGCGGACAGGTACTCCTACGAGCAGTACTTC,CASSSADRYSYEQYF
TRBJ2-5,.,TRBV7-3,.,TGTGCTAGCAGCCCAGGCCTGTTTTCGGAGACCCAGTACTTC,CASSPGLFSETQYF
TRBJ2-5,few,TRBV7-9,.,TGTGCCAGCAGCCCAGGTTGGGGTCAAGAGACCCAGTACTTC,CASSPGWGQETQYF
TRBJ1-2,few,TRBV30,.,TGTGCCTGGACCCCTTTCACGCGGCAGGGCCTCTATGGCTACACCTTC,CAWTPFTRQGLYGYTF
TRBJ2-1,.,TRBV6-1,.,TGTGCCAGCCACCAGGGTTACAATGAGCAGTTCTTC,CASHQGYNEQFF
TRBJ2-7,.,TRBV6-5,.,TGTGCCAGCAGTTACTCTTCCGCGTTTGGCTACGAGCAGTACTTC,CASSYSSAFGYEQYF
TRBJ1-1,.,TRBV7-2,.,TGTGCCAGCAGCTCCCCAGGAGGGATTGAAGCTTTCTTT,CASSSPGGIEAFF
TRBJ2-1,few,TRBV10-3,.,TGTGCCACGGGAACAATTCCTGAGCAGTTCTTC,CATGTIPEQFF
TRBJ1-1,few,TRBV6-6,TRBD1,TGTGCCAGCAGTTATTGGGACAGGGGGGCCACTGAAGCTTTCTTT,CASSYWDRGATEAFF
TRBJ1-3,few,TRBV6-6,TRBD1,TGTGCCAGCAGGGGACAGACGAGCTCTGGAAACACCATATATTTT,CASRGQTSSGNTIYF
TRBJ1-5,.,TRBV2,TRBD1,TGTGCCAGCAGTTTTACAGGGGAGGGTCAGCCCCAGCATTTT,CASSFTGEGQPQHF
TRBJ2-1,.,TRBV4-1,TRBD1,TGCGCCAGCAGCCAAGATTTGAGACAGGGGGCGTTGAATGAGCAGTTCTTC,CASSQDLRQGALNEQFF
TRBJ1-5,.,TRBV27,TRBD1,TGTGCCAGCAGGCTGACAGGGATTAATCAGCCCCAGCATTTT,CASRLTGINQPQHF
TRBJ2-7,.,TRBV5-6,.,TGTGCCAGCAGCTTGATCGCGTCGTCCTCCTACGAGCAGTACTTC,CASSLIASSSYEQYF
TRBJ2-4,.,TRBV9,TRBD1,TGTGCCAGCAGCGTAGGGGACAGGGTTGCCAAAAACATTCAGTACTTC,CASSVGDRVAKNIQYF
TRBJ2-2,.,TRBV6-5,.,TGTGCCAGCAGCCACTTGAGGAGGGGGGAGCTGTTTTTT,CASSHLRRGELFF
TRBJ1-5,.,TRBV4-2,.,TGTGCCAGCAGCCAAGACATGGCTGGGCAGGGCTCCAATCAGCCCCAGCATTTT,CASSQDMAGQGSNQPQHF
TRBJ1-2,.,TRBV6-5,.,TGTGCCAGCAGTTATTACACTGGCGGGGGCTACACCTTC,CASSYYTGGGYTF
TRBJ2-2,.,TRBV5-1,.,TGCGCCAGCAGCTTGGTGGTGGGAAACACCGGGGAGCTGTTTTTT,CASSLVVGNTGELFF
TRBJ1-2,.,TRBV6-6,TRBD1,TGTGCCAGCAGTAGACAGGGGGTCGATGGCTACACCTTC,CASSRQGVDGYTF
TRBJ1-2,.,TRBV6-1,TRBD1,TGTGCCAGCAGTGAATCTAACAGGGGATCCCTAGACTATGGCTACACCTTC,CASSESNRGSLDYGYTF
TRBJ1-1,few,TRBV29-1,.,TGCAGCGTTGATTTTGTGGGGGCTGAAGCTTTCTTT,CSVDFVGAEAFF
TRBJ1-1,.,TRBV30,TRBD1,TGTGCCGGGGACAGGAGCAGCACTGAAGCTTTCTTT,CAGDRSSTEAFF
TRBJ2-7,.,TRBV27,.,TGTGCCAGCAGTTTGATCGGCGGGGGCCCCTACGAGCAGTACTTC,CASSLIGGGPYEQYF
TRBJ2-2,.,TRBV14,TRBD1,TGTGCCAGCAGCCACAAGGGGACAGGGGGCACCGGGGAGCTGTTTTTT,CASSHKGTGGTGELFF
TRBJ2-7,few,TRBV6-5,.,TGTGCCAGCAGTCCCCGGACCCTTGCCTACGAGCAGTACTTC,CASSPRTLAYEQYF
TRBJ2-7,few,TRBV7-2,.,TGTGCCAGCAGTTGGGGACTGAACTACGAGCAGTACTTC,CASSWGLNYEQYF
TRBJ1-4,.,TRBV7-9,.,TGTGCCAGCAGCAACGACATAGGGGCTTCCGCAACTAATGAAAAACTGTTTTTT,CASSNDIGASATNEKLFF
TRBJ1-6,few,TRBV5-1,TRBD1,TGCGCCAGCAGCTTGACCGAGACGGGACAGACTTCACCCCTCCACTTT,CASSLTETGQTSPLHF
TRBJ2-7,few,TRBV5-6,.,TGTGCCAGTTCACAGGGATTCGCCTACGAGCAGTACTTC,CASSQGFAYEQYF
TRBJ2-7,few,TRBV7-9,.,TGTGCCAGCAGCTTAGATGGGGACTACGAGCAGTACTTC,CASSLDGDYEQYF
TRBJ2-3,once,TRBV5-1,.,TGCGCCAGCAGCGAGGGGAGTACAGATACGCAGTATTTT,CASSEGSTDTQYF
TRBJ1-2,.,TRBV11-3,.,TGTGCCAGCAGCCCGGGGGGGGTGAGCTATGGCTACACCTTC,CASSPGGVSYGYTF
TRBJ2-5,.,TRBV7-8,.,TGTGCCAGCAGCTTAGAGGGAGCCACGGGGACCCAGTACTTC,CASSLEGATGTQYF
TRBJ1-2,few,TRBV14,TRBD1,TGTGCCAGCAGCCAAACCGACAGGGGCCACAGGGGCTACACCTTC,CASSQTDRGHRGYTF
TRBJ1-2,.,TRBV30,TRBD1,TGTGCCTGGATCAGAGCCGGGACAGGGATCGGAATCTATGGCTACACCTTC,CAWIRAGTGIGIYGYTF
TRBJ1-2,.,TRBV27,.,TGTGCCAGCAGTTTTGAGGGGTACTATGGCTACACCTTC,CASSFEGYYGYTF